This T cell receptor beta chain was recorded in a study of T cell changes during pregnancy in multiple sclerosis. Method: immunoSEQ multiplex PCR; TCRdb's copy keeps in-frame clones and lacks some. The data show about 67,000 clones, with around nine tenths seen just once and under 2% held by the top ten. The CDR3 extends over 13 amino acids. Germline V gives CDR1 SGHRS, CDR2 YFSETQ. Unmatched junction bases numbered 6, after V lost 5 bases and J lost 5 bases. The chain links TRBV5-1 to TRBJ2-5, with 7 bases aligning to TRBD2. This receptor was obtained from a female donor in good health, enrolled as a control in a pregnancy study. Sequencing was performed on peripheral blood, taken in the first trimester of pregnancy. CDR3 amino acids: CASSGGSGETQYF. Here the CDR3 DNA reads TGCGCCAGCAGTGGCGGGAGCGGGGAGACCCAGTACTTC.